The 20 T cell receptor beta chains presented below share a single source sample, sequenced in a study of T cell responses to AZD1222 COVID-19 vaccine. Assay: immunoSEQ multiplex PCR; the TCRdb copy retains only in-frame clones and omits some. The sample has 110,000 to 150,000 clones, roughly 90% seen once; the top ten hold around 3.5%. The sample was peripheral blood, taken 28 days after the second AZD1222 dose. Every receptor here comes from an adult who received the AZD1222 COVID-19 vaccine.

The CDR3 coding sequence is TGCGCCAGCAGCCCGGGACAGGGGTCCTACAATGAGCAGTTCTTC. It specifies CASSPGQGSYNEQFF. The rearrangement links TRBV5-1 to TRBJ2-1; 10 bases line up with TRBD1. CDR1 is SGHRS and CDR2 is YFSETQ in the germline V gene. The trim removed 4 bases at V and 1 base at J, leaving 2 bases unmatched. The CDR3 runs to 15 residues.

The J gene is TRBJ1-1, the V gene TRBV5-1; no definite D call. Per germline, CDR1 SGHRS and CDR2 YFSETQ. This CDR3 is 15 amino acids long. CDR3 amino acids: CADGRRRMGVTEAFF. CDR3 DNA: TGCGCGGACGGCAGGCGTCGGATGGGCGTCACTGAAGCTTTCTTT.

The chain is built from TRBV9 and TRBJ1-3; D remains unclear. Germline V gene lookup returns CDR1 SGDLS and CDR2 YYNGEE. V was clipped by 3 bases and J by 1 base, with 11 bases between them. There are 15 residues in the CDR3. CDR3 amino acids: CASSAGIDSGNTIYF. CDR3 DNA sequence: TGTGCCAGCAGCGCTGGTATAGATTCTGGAAACACCATATATTTT.

The chain employs TRBV6-1 and TRBJ1-6; 8 bases map to TRBD1. CDR1 and CDR2 from the germline V gene are MNHNS and SASEGT. V trimming: 3 bases; J trimming: 6 bases; junction bases outside the gene matches: 7. The CDR3 is 16 residues long. CDR3 loop: CASSEMAGGSNSPLHF. As DNA, the CDR3 is TGTGCCAGCAGTGAGATGGCAGGGGGCAGTAATTCACCCCTCCACTTT.

The rearrangement joins TRBV6-2 or TRBV6-3 to TRBJ1-2, with D unresolved. V lost 2 bases and J 8 bases, leaving 9 bases between the germline ends. CDR3 size: 12 residues. Per the germline V gene, CDR1 is MNHEY and CDR2 is SVGEGT. The CDR3 region has the DNA TGTGCCAGCAGTTACGGCACAATCGGCTACACCTTC. Residues: CASSYGTIGYTF.

The chain has TRBV30 and TRBJ1-2, with D perhaps TRBD1 (6 bases). The CDR3 totals 13 residues. The V and J ends lost 4 bases and 8 bases respectively, with 17 bases between them. The germline V gene encodes CDR1 GTSNPN and CDR2 SVGIG (reference sequence). The CDR3 loop is CAWKLGLGGGYTF. The CDR3 nucleotides read TGTGCCTGGAAGTTGGGGCTAGGGGGAGGCTACACCTTC.

J is TRBJ2-7 and V is TRBV7-2; 10 bases line up with TRBD1. Germline V CDR1 and CDR2: SGHTA, FQGNSA. V shed 5 bases and J 2 bases; nucleotides not matched to a gene: 9. The CDR3 contains 16 residues. CDR3 nucleotides: TGTGCCAGCAGCCTAATAAGACAGGGGGCCACCTACGAGCAGTACTTC. It translates to CASSLIRQGATYEQYF. Full variable domain (remainder filled in from reference TRBV7-2 and TRBJ2-7): GAGVSQSPSNKVTEKGKDVELRCDPISGHTALYWYRQSLGQGLEFLIYFQGNSAPDKSGLPSDRFSAERTGGSVSTLTIQRTQQEDSAVYLCASSLIRQGATYEQYFGPGTRLTVT.

J is TRBJ2-7 and V is TRBV2; no reliable D call. V was trimmed by 2 bases and J by 4 bases, leaving 12 bases between them. CDR1 and CDR2 from the germline V gene are SNHLY and FYNNEI. The CDR3 runs to 14 residues. CDR3 nucleotides: TGTGCCAGCAGTGAAAGCCCTATCGGTTACGAGCAGTACTTC. Residues: CASSESPIGYEQYF.

The V gene is TRBV5-6, the J gene TRBJ2-2, with D possibly called TRBD1 or TRBD2 (5 bases each). Trimming removed 5 bases at V and 0 bases at J, with 11 bases between. CDR1 and CDR2 (germline): SGHDT, YYEEEE. The CDR3 consists of 15 residues. This CDR3 reads CASRRGRSNTGELFF. Written as DNA, the CDR3 is TGTGCCAGCAGACGGGGACGGTCGAACACCGGGGAGCTGTTTTTT.

The chain recombines TRBV6-6 with TRBJ2-7, with D perhaps TRBD1 (6 bases). Per germline, CDR1 MNHNY and CDR2 SVGAGI (reference sequence). This CDR3 has 14 residues. V gave up 0 bases and J gave up 7 bases, with 13 bases separating them. CDR3 residues: CASSYSIKGEEQYF. CDR3 DNA sequence: TGTGCCAGCAGTTACTCGATAAAGGGGGAAGAGCAGTACTTC.

The chain has TRBV27 and TRBJ2-2, with a tentative D call TRBD2 (6 bases). Trimming shortened V by 2 bases and J by 2 bases, and 12 bases separated the two germline ends. Germline assignment: CDR1 MNHEY and CDR2 SMNVEV (reference sequence). The CDR3 sequence is 16 residues long. As DNA, the CDR3 is TGTGCCAGCAGTTTAATCGGGCGGGGAAACACCGGGGAGCTGTTTTTT. Its protein product is CASSLIGRGNTGELFF.

This clone was recorded once. The V gene is TRBV5-1, the J gene TRBJ2-2, with a tentative D call TRBD1 (5 bases). The CDR3 runs to 14 residues. Trimming left V 6 bases short and J 0 bases short, with 9 bases between. CDR1 and CDR2 from the germline V gene are SGHRS and YFSETQ. The CDR3 loop is CASKDKPNTGELFF. As DNA, the CDR3 is TGCGCCAGCAAGGACAAGCCGAACACCGGGGAGCTGTTTTTT.

The chain recombines TRBV10-3 with TRBJ2-5; tentative D call: TRBD1 (6 bases). CDR1 ENHRY and CDR2 SYGVKD come from the germline V gene. The CDR3 runs 14 residues. Trimming took 6 bases from V and 4 from J, leaving 15 bases between them. CDR3 in DNA: TGTGCCATCAGATCCGGGACACTCGCAGAGACCCAGTACTTC. Its translation is CAIRSGTLAETQYF.

The V gene is TRBV28, the J gene TRBJ2-5; 15 positions match TRBD2. Per the germline V gene, CDR1 is MDHEN and CDR2 is SYDVKM. This CDR3 contains 17 residues. The trim removed 7 bases at V and 5 bases at J, leaving 11 bases unmatched. CDR3 sequence: CASTLGGLAGGWETQYF. The CDR3 DNA reads as TGTGCCAGCACCCTCGGGGGACTAGCGGGAGGATGGGAGACCCAGTACTTC.

The chain has TRBV4-1 and TRBJ2-3; tentative D call: TRBD2 (6 bases). CDR1 and CDR2 from the germline V gene are MGHRA and YSYEKL. The CDR3 sequence is 16 residues long. With 1 base removed from V and 3 bases from J, the gap between germline ends came to 14 bases. CDR3 in DNA: TGCGCCAGCAGCCAAGCTCGGGGGAGCGGGACAGATACGCAGTATTTT. Residues: CASSQARGSGTDTQYF.

V and J are TRBV18 and TRBJ1-1; unclear D gene. The length of the CDR3 is 13 residues. The V and J ends lost 5 bases and 0 bases respectively, with 7 bases between them. Germline CDR1 KGHSH, CDR2 LQKENI. The CDR3 here is CASSTTVNTEAFF. CDR3 nucleotides: TGTGCCAGCTCAACGACGGTGAACACTGAAGCTTTCTTT.

This chain uses TRBV5-1 with TRBJ1-6; D ambiguous. The CDR3 spans 15 residues. Germline V gene sequence: CDR1 SGHRS, CDR2 YFSETQ. V shed 0 bases and J shed 9 bases, with 13 bases lying between them. The CDR3 bases are TGCGCCAGCAGCTTGGGGCAGTTCTCGGGTTCACCCCTCCACTTT. This encodes CASSLGQFSGSPLHF.

The chain is built from TRBV11-3 and TRBJ2-2; TRBD2 matches 7 bases. Germline-derived CDR1 and CDR2 are SGHNT and YENEEA. This CDR3 comprises 15 residues. After removal of 1 base from V and 5 bases from J, the junction contained 4 bases not matched to a gene. CDR3 region: CASSLGGGRTGELFF. CDR3 in DNA: TGTGCCAGCAGCTTAGGGGGAGGGCGGACCGGGGAGCTGTTTTTT.

The rearrangement links TRBV5-1 to TRBJ2-5, with 8 bases lining up with TRBD2. Per the germline V gene, CDR1 is SGHRS and CDR2 is YFSETQ. J was trimmed by 7 bases and V by 6 bases; bases with no gene match: 14. The CDR3 totals 15 residues. CDR3 DNA sequence: TGCGCCAGCACCTCCCGGGAGGGAGGGGATGGGACCCAGTACTTC. Its translation is CASTSREGGDGTQYF.

This clone was recorded once. The chain carries TRBV11-3 and TRBJ2-2; 10 bases fit TRBD2. Germline V gives CDR1 SGHNT, CDR2 YENEEA. The CDR3 extends over 19 amino acids. V shed 3 bases, J shed 7 bases, and the junction held 17 bases outside the gene matches. In nucleotides, the CDR3 is TGTGCCAGCAGCTTGGAGGGGGTAAGACTAGCGGGTGTTGACGGGGAGCTGTTTTTT. Translation: CASSLEGVRLAGVDGELFF.